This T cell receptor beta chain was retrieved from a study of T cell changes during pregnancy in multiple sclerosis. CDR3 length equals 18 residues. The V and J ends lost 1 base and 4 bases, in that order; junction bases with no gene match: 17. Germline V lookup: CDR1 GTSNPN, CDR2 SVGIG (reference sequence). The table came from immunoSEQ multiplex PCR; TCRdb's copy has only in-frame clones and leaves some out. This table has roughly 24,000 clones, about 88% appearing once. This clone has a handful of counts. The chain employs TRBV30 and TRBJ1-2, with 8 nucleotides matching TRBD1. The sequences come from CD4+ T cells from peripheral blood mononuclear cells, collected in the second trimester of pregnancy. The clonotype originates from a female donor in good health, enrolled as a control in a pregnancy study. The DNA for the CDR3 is TGTGCCTGGAGTGCACCCCGGGACAGGATTCTGGTATCCTATGGCTACACCTTC. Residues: CAWSAPRDRILVSYGYTF.